A selection of T cell receptor beta chains follows, all from one sample in a study of blood T cell repertoires in COVID-19. The repertoire was sequenced with immunoSEQ multiplex PCR; TCRdb's copy has only in-frame clones and lacks some. The table records approximately 260,000 clones, approximately 90% of them present only once. The source material was peripheral blood. Source of these receptors: a woman aged 40 to 50 with acute or convalescent COVID-19. CDR3s include the opening cysteine and the closing phenylalanine or tryptophan. A D gene is named only where the DNA matches it firmly. Some rows have no size entry. The others give once, few or many, or a class for an expanded clone.

abundance,j_gene,d_gene,v_gene,CDR3aa,CDR3nt
-,TRBJ1-1,-,TRBV9,CASNIRSGGNTEAFF,TGTGCCAGCAACATCCGGTCCGGGGGGAACACTGAAGCTTTCTTT
-,TRBJ2-1,-,TRBV5-6,CASSLGTSSGFNEQFF,TGTGCCAGCAGCCTAGGGACTTCTTCGGGTTTCAATGAGCAGTTCTTC
once,TRBJ1-1,-,TRBV6-5,CASSYLGSEAFF,TGTGCCAGCAGTTATCTAGGGAGTGAAGCTTTCTTT
few,TRBJ1-2,-,TRBV12-3/TRBV12-4,CASMRVGNYGYTF,TGTGCCAGCATGAGGGTTGGGAACTATGGCTACACCTTC
-,TRBJ1-1,-,TRBV6-5,CASSYSNYRETEAFF,TGTGCCAGCAGTTACTCGAACTACAGGGAAACTGAAGCTTTCTTT
-,TRBJ1-1,TRBD1,TRBV6-5,CASRATDRGGTEAFF,TGTGCCAGCAGAGCAACGGACAGGGGAGGCACTGAAGCTTTCTTT
-,TRBJ2-3,-,TRBV11-3,CASSPSRRPDTQYF,TGTGCCAGCAGCCCCAGCAGGCGCCCAGATACGCAGTATTTT
-,TRBJ2-1,TRBD2,TRBV28,CASTQRRGADYNEQFF,TGTGCCAGCACCCAACGGCGGGGGGCAGATTACAATGAGCAGTTCTTC
-,TRBJ1-4,TRBD1,TRBV5-1,CASSLGQSRTNEKLFF,TGCGCCAGCAGCCTGGGACAGTCGAGAACTAATGAAAAACTGTTTTTT
-,TRBJ2-5,TRBD1,TRBV19,CASRGLRQGRRETQYF,TGTGCCAGTAGGGGCCTCCGACAGGGGCGCAGGGAGACCCAGTACTTC
-,TRBJ1-1,-,TRBV27,CASGGEFRGMIPEAFF,TGTGCCAGCGGAGGGGAGTTTAGAGGTATGATACCTGAAGCTTTCTTT